This T cell receptor beta chain emerged from a study of blood T cell repertoires in COVID-19. The CDR3 covers 14 residues. The V gene's germline CDR1 is SGHTA and CDR2 FQGNSA. Trimming left V 7 bases short and J 4 bases short, with 14 bases between. Data came from immunoSEQ multiplex PCR; TCRdb stores just in-frame clones and leaves some out. The repertoire holds fewer than 350,000 clones, with approximately 83% as singletons. Material: peripheral blood. This sequence was found in a woman in her twenties or thirties who had recovered from COVID-19. This sequence joins TRBV7-2 and TRBJ1-5, with a tentative D call TRBD1 (6 bases). The CDR3 reads CASKGGTSNQPQHF. As DNA, the CDR3 is TGTGCCAGCAAGGGAGGGACAAGTAATCAGCCCCAGCATTTT.